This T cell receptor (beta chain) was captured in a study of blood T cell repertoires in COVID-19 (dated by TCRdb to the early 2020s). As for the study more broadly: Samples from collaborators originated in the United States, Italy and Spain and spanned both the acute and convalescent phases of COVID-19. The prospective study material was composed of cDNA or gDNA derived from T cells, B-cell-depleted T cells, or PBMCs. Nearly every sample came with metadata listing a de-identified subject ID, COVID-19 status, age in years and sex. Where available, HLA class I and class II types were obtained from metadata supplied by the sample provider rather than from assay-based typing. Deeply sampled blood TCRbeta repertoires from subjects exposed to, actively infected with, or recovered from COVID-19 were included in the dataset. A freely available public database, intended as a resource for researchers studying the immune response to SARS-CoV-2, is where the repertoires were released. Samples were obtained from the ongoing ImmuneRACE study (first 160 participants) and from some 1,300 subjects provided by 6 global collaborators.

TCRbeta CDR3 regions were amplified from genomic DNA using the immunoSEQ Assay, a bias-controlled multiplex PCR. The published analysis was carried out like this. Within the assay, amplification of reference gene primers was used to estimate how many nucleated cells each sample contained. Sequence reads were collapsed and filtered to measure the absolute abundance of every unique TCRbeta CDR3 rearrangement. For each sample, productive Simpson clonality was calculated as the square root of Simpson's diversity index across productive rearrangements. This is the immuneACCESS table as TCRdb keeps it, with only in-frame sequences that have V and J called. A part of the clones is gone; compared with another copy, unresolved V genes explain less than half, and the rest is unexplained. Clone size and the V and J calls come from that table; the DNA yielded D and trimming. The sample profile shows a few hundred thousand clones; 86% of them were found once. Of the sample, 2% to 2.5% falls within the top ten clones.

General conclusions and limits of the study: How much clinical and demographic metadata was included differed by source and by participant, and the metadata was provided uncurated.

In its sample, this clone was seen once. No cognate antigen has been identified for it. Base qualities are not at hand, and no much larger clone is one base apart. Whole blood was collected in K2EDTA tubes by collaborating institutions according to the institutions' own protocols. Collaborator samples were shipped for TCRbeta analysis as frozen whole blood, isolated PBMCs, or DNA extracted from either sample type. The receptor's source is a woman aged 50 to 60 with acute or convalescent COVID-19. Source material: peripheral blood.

The DNA is TGTGCCAGCAGCATCCCCCCGGGGAACTATGGCTACACCTTC. It encodes CASSIPPGNYGYTF. The chain employs TRBV21-1 and TRBJ1-2. TRBV21-1 is termed a pseudogene. The CDR3 numbers 14 residues from cysteine through phenylalanine. Only the CDR3 DNA is retained, 42 bases long and in frame from the first base.